The following is a T cell receptor beta chain sequence with its context. In the authors' workflow: Reference gene primer amplification yielded estimated nucleated cell counts. Produced via immunoSEQ multiplex PCR; TCRdb's table is partial and in-frame only. The V and J calls and clone size were taken over from that table, and D and trimming were inferred from the DNA. Here the sample spans about 270,000 clones, about 90% being singletons. CDR1 is SEHNR and CDR2 is FQNEAQ in the germline V gene (reference sequence). The V end lost 4 bases, the J end lost 2 bases, and 18 bases lay between the germline ends. The CDR3 has 16 residues. This specimen comes from a study of blood T cell repertoires in COVID-19. Looking at the study overall: COVID-19 samples collected from the United States, Italy and Spain covered acute and convalescent phases.

The gene calls are TRBV7-9 and TRBJ2-7, with D maybe TRBD1 (6 bases). Sample: peripheral blood. The receptor's source is a person aged 18 to 30 with COVID-19, enrolled during active disease. The CDR3 bases are TGTGCCAGCAGCTGGGACCTGGACAGAAAACCCTACGAGCAGTACTTC. Its protein is CASSWDLDRKPYEQYF. The whole variable domain, filled in from reference TRBV7-9 and TRBJ2-7, reads DTGVSQNPRHKITKRGQNVTFRCDPISEHNRLYWYRQTLGQGPEFLTYFQNEAQLEKSRLLSDRFSAERPKGSFSTLEIQRTEQGDSAMYLCASSWDLDRKPYEQYFGPGTRLTVT.